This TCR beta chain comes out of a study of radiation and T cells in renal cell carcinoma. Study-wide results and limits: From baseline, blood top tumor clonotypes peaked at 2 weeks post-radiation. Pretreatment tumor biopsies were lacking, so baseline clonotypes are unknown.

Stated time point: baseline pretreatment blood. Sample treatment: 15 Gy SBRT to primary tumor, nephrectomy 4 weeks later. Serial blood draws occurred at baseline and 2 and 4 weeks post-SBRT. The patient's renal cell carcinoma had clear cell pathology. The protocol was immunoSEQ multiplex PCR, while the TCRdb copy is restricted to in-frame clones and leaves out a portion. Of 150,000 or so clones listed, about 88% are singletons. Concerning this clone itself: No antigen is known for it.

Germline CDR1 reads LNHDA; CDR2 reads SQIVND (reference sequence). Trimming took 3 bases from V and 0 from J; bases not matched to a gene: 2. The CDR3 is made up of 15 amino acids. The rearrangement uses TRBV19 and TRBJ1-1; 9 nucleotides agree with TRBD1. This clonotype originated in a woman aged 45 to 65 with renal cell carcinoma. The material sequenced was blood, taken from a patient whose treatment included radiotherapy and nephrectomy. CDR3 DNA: TGTGCCAGTAGTATCGGACAGGGGATGAACACTGAAGCTTTCTTT. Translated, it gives CASSIGQGMNTEAFF.